This T cell receptor (beta chain) comes out of a study of spatial heterogeneity in lung cancer. The study's findings and limits: One measure, the expanded intratumoral alpha and beta TCR count, tracked tumor mutation counts.

Using its own MiXCR run on the 5' RACE reads, TCRdb lists one record per CDR3 protein. The sample has some 21,000 distinct CDR3 sequences; under 6.5% are singletons. Stated time point: sample taken at primary tumor resection. This clonotype showed up many times. The target antigen is unknown. V trimming: 4 bases; J trimming: 8 bases; junction bases outside the gene matches: 5. Germline assignment: CDR1 MNHNY and CDR2 SVGAGI (reference sequence). This CDR3 is 13 amino acids long. The V gene is TRBV6-6, the J gene TRBJ1-5, with 7 bases that match TRBD1. The sequence was collected from a male donor with early-stage non-small cell lung cancer. Sequencing used lung tumor tissue, obtained at surgery. The CDR3 here is CASSSTGTEPQHF. In DNA, the CDR3 is TGTGCCAGCAGTTCGACAGGGACGGAGCCCCAGCATTTT.